This T cell receptor beta chain stems from a study of blood T cell repertoires in COVID-19. Study information: Samples representing acute and convalescent COVID-19 were sourced from the United States, Italy and Spain.

Here immunoSEQ multiplex PCR was the method, and the copy in TCRdb shows in-frame clones only, minus some. The sample shows roughly 150,000 clones, approximately 77% of them seen only once. In germline, CDR1 is SGDLS, CDR2 YYNGEE. The CDR3 sequence is 16 residues long. The J segment lost 1 base and the V segment lost 1 base, leaving 2 bases of the junction unmatched. This chain links TRBV9 with TRBJ2-3; 11 nucleotides align to TRBD2. The sample was peripheral blood. The TCR comes from a woman of 80 years or more with active or convalescent COVID-19. CDR3 region: CASSVMTSGGTDTQYF. The CDR3 DNA sequence: TGTGCCAGCAGCGTAATGACTAGCGGGGGCACAGATACGCAGTATTTT.